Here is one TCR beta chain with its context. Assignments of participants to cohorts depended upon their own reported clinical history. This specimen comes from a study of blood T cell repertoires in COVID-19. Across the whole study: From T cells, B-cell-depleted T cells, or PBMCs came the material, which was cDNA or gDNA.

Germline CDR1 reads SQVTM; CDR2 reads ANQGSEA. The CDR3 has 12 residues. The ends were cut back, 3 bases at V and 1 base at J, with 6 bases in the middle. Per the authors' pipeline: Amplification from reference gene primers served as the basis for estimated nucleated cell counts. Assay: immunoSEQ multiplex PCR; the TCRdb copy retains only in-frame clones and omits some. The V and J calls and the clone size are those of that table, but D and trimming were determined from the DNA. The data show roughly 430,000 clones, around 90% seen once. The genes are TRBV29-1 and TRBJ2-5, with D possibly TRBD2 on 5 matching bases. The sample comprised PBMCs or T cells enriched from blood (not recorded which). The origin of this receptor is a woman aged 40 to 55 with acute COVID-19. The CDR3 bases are TGCAGCGTTGACGGACTCCAAGAGACCCAGTACTTC. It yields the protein CSVDGLQETQYF.